Listed below are T cell receptor beta chains from one sample, sequenced in a study of OX40 agonist ivuxolimab in advanced cancers. This table comes from immunoSEQ multiplex PCR, and its TCRdb copy is limited to in-frame clones, with some not included. The sample lists tens of thousands of clones; under 85% were seen once. The sample in question was CD4+ or CD8+ T cells sorted from blood, obtained in a trial of the OX40 agonist ivuxolimab. The source of these receptors is an adult with an advanced solid tumor such as melanoma, head and neck, liver or kidney cancer. Both conserved end residues are part of each CDR3. The D gene is left open where the match is weak. Clone size is shown for a subset of rows, as once, few, many or a class of expanded clone.

J gene | CDR3 length | V gene | D gene | clone size | CDR3 protein | CDR3 DNA
TRBJ1-2 | 12 | TRBV30 | NA | NA | CAWLENFYGYTF | TGTGCCTGGCTAGAGAATTTCTATGGCTACACCTTC
TRBJ1-3 | 15 | TRBV15 | NA | NA | CATSKGEGSGNTIYF | TGTGCCACCAGCAAGGGGGAGGGCTCTGGAAACACCATATATTTT
TRBJ2-1 | 15 | TRBV7-9 | TRBD2 | NA | CASSPRGSSYNEQFF | TGTGCCAGCAGCCCGCGGGGGAGCTCCTACAATGAGCAGTTCTTC
TRBJ2-1 | 15 | TRBV28 | TRBD2 | NA | CASSFGAGGATEQFF | TGTGCCAGCAGTTTCGGGGCGGGGGGGGCGACGGAGCAGTTCTTC
TRBJ2-7 | 18 | TRBV28 | NA | NA | CASSGPEDRRGPHYEQYF | TGTGCCAGCAGTGGCCCCGAGGACAGGAGGGGCCCCCACTACGAGCAGTACTTC
TRBJ2-7 | 19 | TRBV2 | TRBD2 | few | CASSEPGLAGGPSAYEQYF | TGTGCCAGCAGCGAGCCGGGACTAGCGGGGGGCCCTTCAGCCTACGAGCAGTACTTC
TRBJ1-5 | 16 | TRBV7-2 | NA | NA | CASSLAPRGGQQPQHF | TGTGCCAGCAGCTTAGCGCCCAGGGGAGGCCAGCAGCCCCAGCATTTT
TRBJ1-1 | 15 | TRBV5-5 | NA | once | CASSLHPGLNTEAFF | TGTGCCAGCAGCTTGCATCCGGGTTTGAACACTGAAGCTTTCTTT
TRBJ2-7 | 13 | TRBV10-3 | NA | NA | CAISESSVNEQYF | TGTGCCATCAGTGAGTCGTCCGTCAACGAGCAGTACTTC
TRBJ2-5 | 14 | TRBV5-4 | NA | NA | CASSLAQGQETQYF | TGTGCCAGCAGCTTGGCACAGGGTCAAGAGACCCAGTACTTC
TRBJ2-5 | 14 | TRBV7-6 | TRBD1 | NA | CASSFGTGGETQYF | TGTGCCAGCAGCTTCGGGACAGGGGGAGAGACCCAGTACTTC
TRBJ2-6 | 13 | TRBV30 | TRBD1 | NA | CGGQHSGANVLTF | TGTGGGGGACAGCACTCTGGGGCCAACGTCCTGACTTTC
TRBJ1-4 | 13 | TRBV4-3 | TRBD1 | NA | CASSRTGEEKLFF | TGCGCCAGCAGCCGGACAGGGGAGGAAAAACTGTTTTTT
TRBJ1-1 | 13 | TRBV7-7 | NA | NA | CASSFYRGTEAFF | TGTGCTAGCAGCTTCTATAGGGGCACTGAAGCTTTCTTT
TRBJ1-6 | 15 | TRBV6-6 | NA | NA | CASRSRDGYNSPLHF | TGTGCCAGCAGGAGCCGGGACGGATATAATTCACCCCTCCACTTT
TRBJ1-2 | 15 | TRBV6-1 | NA | NA | CASRTGLAMAAGYTF | TGTGCCAGCAGGACGGGTTTAGCTATGGCCGCGGGCTACACCTTC
TRBJ2-5 | 14 | TRBV30 | NA | NA | CACPGGVTQETQYF | TGTGCCTGCCCCGGTGGGGTAACCCAAGAGACCCAGTACTTC
TRBJ1-1 | 17 | TRBV4-2 | TRBD1 | once | CASSQGYRGYVNTEAFF | TGTGCCAGCAGCCAAGGTTACAGGGGATACGTGAACACTGAAGCTTTCTTT
TRBJ2-3 | 14 | TRBV21-1 | NA | NA | CATPPGDLTDTQYF | TGTGCCACGCCTCCCGGGGACCTCACAGATACGCAGTATTTT
TRBJ1-4 | 17 | TRBV7-9 | NA | NA | CASSLGIGRGAGEKLFF | TGTGCCAGCAGCTTAGGAATCGGTAGGGGCGCGGGAGAAAAACTGTTTTTT
TRBJ2-7 | 11 | TRBV28 | TRBD2 | NA | CTSASSYEQYF | TGTACTAGCGCTTCTTCCTACGAGCAGTACTTC
TRBJ1-1 | 12 | TRBV29-1 | NA | few | CSVAYRYTEAFF | TGCAGCGTTGCTTACAGGTACACTGAAGCTTTCTTT
TRBJ2-3 | 16 | TRBV27 | TRBD2 | NA | CASTSLAGLSTDTQYF | TGTGCCAGCACTTCTTTAGCGGGGCTTAGCACAGATACGCAGTATTTT
TRBJ1-5 | 14 | TRBV6-6 | NA | NA | CASSLQVGNQPQHF | TGTGCCAGCAGTTTGCAAGTCGGCAATCAGCCCCAGCATTTT
TRBJ1-2 | 13 | TRBV28 | NA | NA | CASSIRVGYGYTF | TGTGCCAGCAGTATTAGGGTGGGCTATGGCTACACCTTC
TRBJ2-2 | 15 | TRBV7-6 | NA | NA | CASSLGGTNTGELFF | TGTGCCAGCAGCTTAGGGGGGACCAACACCGGGGAGCTGTTTTTT
TRBJ2-1 | 11 | TRBV28 | NA | NA | CASSTTGNSFF | TGTGCCAGCAGTACAACAGGGAATTCGTTCTTC
TRBJ2-3 | 15 | TRBV30 | TRBD1 | few | CAWSPGQGARDTQYF | TGTGCCTGGAGTCCGGGACAGGGGGCTCGGGATACGCAGTATTTT
TRBJ1-5 | 15 | TRBV28 | TRBD1 | NA | CASSFRPRGHQPQHF | TGTGCCAGCAGTTTCCGACCCAGGGGGCACCAGCCCCAGCATTTT
TRBJ1-2 | 14 | TRBV11-3 | NA | NA | CASSSRTVPYGYTF | TGTGCCAGCAGCTCAAGGACAGTTCCCTATGGCTACACCTTC